These 7 T cell receptor beta chains came from one sample sequenced in a study of blood T cell repertoires in COVID-19. Measured with immunoSEQ multiplex PCR; TCRdb has only the in-frame clones, and not every one. Counted here are tens of thousands of clones, around four fifths occurring once; the ten biggest clones make up around 6.6%. The sample taken for sequencing was peripheral blood. Source of these receptors: a human donor in a cohort sampled during active COVID-19.

The gene calls are TRBV6-6 and TRBJ1-1, with 10 bases identical to TRBD1. The CDR3 runs 16 residues. Germline V gene data show CDR1 as MNHNY and CDR2 as SVGAGI (reference sequence). J lost 3 bases, V lost 6 bases, and 10 bases had no gene match. The DNA of the CDR3 is TGTGCCAGCAGGCGACAGGGGGCGAGCTTTGACACTGAAGCTTTCTTT. As protein: CASRRQGASFDTEAFF.

The chain has TRBV5-1 and TRBJ1-2, with a weak D call TRBD1 (6 bases). The CDR3 length is 14 residues. Trimming took off 4 bases at V and 8 bases at J, with 18 bases between the two ends. Germline CDR1 reads SGHRS; CDR2 reads YFSETQ. Here the CDR3 DNA reads TGCGCCAGCAGCCCGGGTCCCGGACAGTCCGGCTACACCTTC. It is translated as CASSPGPGQSGYTF.

The chain has TRBV3-1 (or the pseudogene TRBV3-2) and TRBJ1-2; perhaps TRBD1 as D (6 bases). The CDR3 is made up of 14 amino acids. The ends were cut back, 1 base at V and 6 bases at J, with 12 bases in the middle. Germline CDR1 and CDR2: LGHDT and YNNKEL (reference sequence). For the CDR3, the DNA is TGTGCCAGCAGCCAAGGGGGGGGCCCAGATGGCTACACCTTC. Protein: CASSQGGGPDGYTF.

The rearrangement links TRBV2 to TRBJ2-5; 11 nucleotides align to TRBD2. This CDR3 comprises 15 residues. The V segment lost 5 bases and the J segment 3 bases; nucleotides outside the gene matches: 5. The germline CDR1 and CDR2 sequences are SNHLY and FYNNEI. CDR3 loop: CASSISGGAEETQYF. The CDR3 nucleotides read TGTGCCAGCAGTATTAGCGGGGGGGCAGAAGAGACCCAGTACTTC. Using reference TRBV2 and TRBJ2-5 for the parts outside the CDR3, the full variable domain is EPEVTQTPSHQVTQMGQEVILRCVPISNHLYFYWYRQILGQKVEFLVSFYNNEISEKSEIFDDQFSVERPDGSNFTLKIRSTKLEDSAMYFCASSISGGAEETQYFGPGTRLLVL.

The chain has TRBV30 and TRBJ2-5; D unresolved. The CDR3 is 10 amino acids. V lost 3 bases, J lost 5 bases, and 4 bases lay in between. The V gene's germline CDR1 is GTSNPN and CDR2 SVGIG (reference sequence). CDR3 coding DNA: TGTGCCTGGAGACGGGAGACCCAGTACTTC. Translating gives CAWRRETQYF. Complete variable domain (other parts from reference TRBV30 and TRBJ2-5): SQTIHQWPATLVQPVGSPLSLECTVEGTSNPNLYWYRQAAGRGLQLLFYSVGIGQISSEVPQNLSASRPQDRQFILSSKKLLLSDSGFYLCAWRRETQYFGPGTRLLVL.

V usage is TRBV24-1 and J usage is TRBJ2-3; TRBD2 agrees at 9 bases. The CDR3 sequence is 14 residues long. Germline V gene data show CDR1 as KGHDR and CDR2 as SFDVKD. The J segment lost 0 bases and the V segment lost 9 bases, leaving 3 bases of the junction unmatched. CDR3 amino acids: CATAGGQSTDTQYF. CDR3 nucleotide sequence: TGTGCCACCGCGGGGGGGCAGAGCACAGATACGCAGTATTTT.

The chain couples TRBV18 to TRBJ2-1; 9 nucleotides match TRBD2. Germline V gene lookup returns CDR1 KGHSH and CDR2 LQKENI. J gave up 8 bases and V 6 bases, and 11 bases lay outside the gene matches. The length of the CDR3 is 15 residues. The CDR3: CASSPNSGRPHEQFF. Here the CDR3 DNA reads TGTGCCAGCTCTCCGAATAGCGGGAGACCACATGAGCAGTTCTTC.